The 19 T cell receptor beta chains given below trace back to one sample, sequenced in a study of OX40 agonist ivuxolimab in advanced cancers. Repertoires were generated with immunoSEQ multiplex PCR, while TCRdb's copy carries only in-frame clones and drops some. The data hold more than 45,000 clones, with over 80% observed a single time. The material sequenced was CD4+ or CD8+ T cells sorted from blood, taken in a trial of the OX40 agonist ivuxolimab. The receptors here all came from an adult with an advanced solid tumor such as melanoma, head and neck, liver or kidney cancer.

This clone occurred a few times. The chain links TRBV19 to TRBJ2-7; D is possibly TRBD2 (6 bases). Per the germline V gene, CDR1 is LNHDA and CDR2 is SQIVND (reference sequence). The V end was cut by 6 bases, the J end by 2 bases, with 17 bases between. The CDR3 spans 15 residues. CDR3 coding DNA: TGTGCCAGTAGCTCCGACCCGGGGGTCCCCTACGAGCAGTACTTC. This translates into CASSSDPGVPYEQYF.

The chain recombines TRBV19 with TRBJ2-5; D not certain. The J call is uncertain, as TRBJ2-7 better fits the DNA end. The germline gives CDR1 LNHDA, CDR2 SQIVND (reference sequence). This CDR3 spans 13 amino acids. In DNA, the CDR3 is TGTGCCAGTACCTCTAATAGTGGATACGAGCAGTACTTC. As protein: CASTSNSGYEQYF.

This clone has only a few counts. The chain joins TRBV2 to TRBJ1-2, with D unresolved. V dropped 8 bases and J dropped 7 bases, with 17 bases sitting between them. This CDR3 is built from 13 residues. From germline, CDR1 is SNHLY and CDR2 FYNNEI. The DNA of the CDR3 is TGTGCCAGCGGGCCCCATCAAAACGGTGGCTACACCTTC. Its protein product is CASGPHQNGGYTF.

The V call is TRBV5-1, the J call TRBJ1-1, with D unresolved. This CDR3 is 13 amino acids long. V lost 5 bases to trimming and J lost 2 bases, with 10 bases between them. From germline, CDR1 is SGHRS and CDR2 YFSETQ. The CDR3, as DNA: TGCGCCAGCAGGTCTAGGAGTAACACTGAAGCTTTCTTT. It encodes CASRSRSNTEAFF.

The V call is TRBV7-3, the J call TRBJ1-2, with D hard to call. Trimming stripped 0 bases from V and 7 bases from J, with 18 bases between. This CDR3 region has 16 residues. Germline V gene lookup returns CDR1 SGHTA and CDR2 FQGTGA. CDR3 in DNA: TGTGCCAGCAGCTTAACGGCAGGACCGCCCTCGGGTGGCTACACCTTC. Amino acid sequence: CASSLTAGPPSGGYTF.

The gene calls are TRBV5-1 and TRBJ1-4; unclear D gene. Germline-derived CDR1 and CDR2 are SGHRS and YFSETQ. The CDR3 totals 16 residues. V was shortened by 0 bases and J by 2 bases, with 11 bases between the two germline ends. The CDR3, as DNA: TGCGCCAGCAGCTTGGCTGGGGTTGGGACTAATGAAAAACTGTTTTTT. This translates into CASSLAGVGTNEKLFF.

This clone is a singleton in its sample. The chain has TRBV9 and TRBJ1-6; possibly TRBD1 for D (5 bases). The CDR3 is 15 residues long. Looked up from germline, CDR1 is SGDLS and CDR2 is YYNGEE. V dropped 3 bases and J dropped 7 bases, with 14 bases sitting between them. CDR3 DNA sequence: TGTGCCAGCAGCGCTCGTGGGGGAGGCAATTCACCCCTCCACTTT. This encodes CASSARGGGNSPLHF.

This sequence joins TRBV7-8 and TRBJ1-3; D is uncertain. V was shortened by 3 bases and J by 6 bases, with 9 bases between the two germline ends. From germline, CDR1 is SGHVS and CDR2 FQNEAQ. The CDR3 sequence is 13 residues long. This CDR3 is CASSFQPLNTIYF. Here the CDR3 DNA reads TGTGCCAGCAGCTTTCAGCCCTTAAACACCATATATTTT.

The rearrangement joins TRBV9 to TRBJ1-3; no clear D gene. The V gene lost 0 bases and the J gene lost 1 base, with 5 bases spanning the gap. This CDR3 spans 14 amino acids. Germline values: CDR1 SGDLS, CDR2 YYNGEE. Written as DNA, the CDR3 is TGTGCCAGCAGCGTAGCGACATCTGGAAACACCATATATTTT. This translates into CASSVATSGNTIYF.

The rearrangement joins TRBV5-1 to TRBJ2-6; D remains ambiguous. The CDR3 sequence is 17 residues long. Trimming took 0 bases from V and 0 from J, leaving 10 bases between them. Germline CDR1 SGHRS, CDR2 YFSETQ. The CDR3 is CASSLETDSSGANVLTF. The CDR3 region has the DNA TGCGCCAGCAGCTTGGAGACGGATAGCTCTGGGGCCAACGTCCTGACTTTC.

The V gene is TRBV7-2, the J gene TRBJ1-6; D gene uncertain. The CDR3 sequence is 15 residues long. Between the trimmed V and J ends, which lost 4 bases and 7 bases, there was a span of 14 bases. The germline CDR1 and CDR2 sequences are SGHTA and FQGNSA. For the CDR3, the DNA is TGTGCCAGCAGCTATAGTGGGTCGGGGAATTCACCCCTCCACTTT. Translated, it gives CASSYSGSGNSPLHF.

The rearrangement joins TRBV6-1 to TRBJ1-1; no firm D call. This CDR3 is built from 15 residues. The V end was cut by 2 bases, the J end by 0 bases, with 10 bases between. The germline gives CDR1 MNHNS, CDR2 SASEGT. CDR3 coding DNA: TGTGCCAGCAGTGAACTGGTAGTCTTGAACACTGAAGCTTTCTTT. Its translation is CASSELVVLNTEAFF.

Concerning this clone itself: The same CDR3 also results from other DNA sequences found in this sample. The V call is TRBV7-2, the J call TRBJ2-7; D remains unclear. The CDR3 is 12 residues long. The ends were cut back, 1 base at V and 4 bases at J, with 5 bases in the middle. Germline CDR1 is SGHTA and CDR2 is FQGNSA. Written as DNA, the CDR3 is TGTGCCAGCAGCTTAGTCGGTTACGAGCAGTACTTC. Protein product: CASSLVGYEQYF.

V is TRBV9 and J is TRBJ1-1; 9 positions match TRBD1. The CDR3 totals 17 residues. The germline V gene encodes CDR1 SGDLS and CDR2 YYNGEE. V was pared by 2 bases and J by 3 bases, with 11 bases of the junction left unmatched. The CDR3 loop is CASSVTPDRGGDTEAFF. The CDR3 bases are TGTGCCAGCAGCGTCACCCCCGACAGGGGGGGAGACACTGAAGCTTTCTTT.

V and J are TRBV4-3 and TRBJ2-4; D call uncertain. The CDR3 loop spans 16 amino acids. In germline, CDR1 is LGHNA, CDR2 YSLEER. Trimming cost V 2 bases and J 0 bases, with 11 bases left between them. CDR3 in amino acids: CASSQSVALAKNIQYF. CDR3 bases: TGCGCCAGCAGCCAATCGGTAGCACTAGCCAAAAACATTCAGTACTTC.

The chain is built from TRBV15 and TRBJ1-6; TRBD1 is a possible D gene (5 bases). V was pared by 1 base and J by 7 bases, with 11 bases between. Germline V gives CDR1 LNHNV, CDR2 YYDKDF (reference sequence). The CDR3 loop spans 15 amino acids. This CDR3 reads CATSRVRGQNSPLHF. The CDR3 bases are TGTGCCACCAGCAGAGTGAGGGGTCAAAATTCACCCCTCCACTTT.

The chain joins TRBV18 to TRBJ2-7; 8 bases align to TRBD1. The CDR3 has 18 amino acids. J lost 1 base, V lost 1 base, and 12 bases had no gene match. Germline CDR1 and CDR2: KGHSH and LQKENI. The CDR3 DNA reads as TGTGCCAGCTCACCACTCTTGGTAGGAACAGGGGGTTCCTACGAGCAGTACTTC. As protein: CASSPLLVGTGGSYEQYF.

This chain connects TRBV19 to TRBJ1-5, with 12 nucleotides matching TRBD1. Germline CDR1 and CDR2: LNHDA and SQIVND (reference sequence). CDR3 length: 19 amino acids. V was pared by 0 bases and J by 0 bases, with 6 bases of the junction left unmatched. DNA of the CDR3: TGTGCCAGTAGTATAGATCTGGGACAGGGGGCGTATAGCAATCAGCCCCAGCATTTT. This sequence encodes CASSIDLGQGAYSNQPQHF.

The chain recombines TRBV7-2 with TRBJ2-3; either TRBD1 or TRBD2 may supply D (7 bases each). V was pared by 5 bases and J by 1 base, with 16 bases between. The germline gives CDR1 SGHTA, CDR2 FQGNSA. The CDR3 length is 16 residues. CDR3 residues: CASSLQGGGGTDTQYF. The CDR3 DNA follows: TGTGCCAGCAGCCTCCAGGGGGGGGGAGGCACAGATACGCAGTATTTT.